The 27 T cell receptor beta chains presented below share a single source sample, sequenced in a study of blood T cells in healthy people across ages. A second roughly 6 to 11 cycle PCR used barcoded and J-beta primers. MiXCR was run by TCRdb on the 5' RACE reads, yielding one entry per CDR3 protein. The sample consists of around 1.5 million distinct CDR3 sequences, approximately 32% of them appearing once. Sequenced: blood. The receptor set was obtained from a woman aged 25 to 45 in good health.

The chain has TRBV12-3 or TRBV12-4 and TRBJ2-1; the D call may be TRBD1 or TRBD2 (5 bases each). V was pared by 6 bases and J by 9 bases, with 18 bases between. The CDR3 loop spans 14 amino acids. CDR3 nucleotide sequence: TGTGCCAGCAGCTCGGGACGGGCATTAGGTGAGCAGTTCTTC. It yields the protein CASSSGRALGEQFF.

J is TRBJ2-5 and V is TRBV6-2 or TRBV6-3, with TRBD2 matching over 13 bases. The DNA end lines up better with TRBJ2-7; the J call may be wrong. In germline, CDR1 is MNHEY, CDR2 SVGEGT. CDR3 length equals 15 residues. The chain's CDR3 is CASTGLAGTGGEQYF. CDR3 nucleotides: TGTGCCAGCACGGGACTAGCGGGAACTGGGGGCGAGCAGTACTTC.

The sample holds a few counts of this clonotype. The J gene is TRBJ1-6, the V gene TRBV5-1; no reliable D call. The CDR3 is 14 amino acids. V was trimmed by 4 bases and J by 5 bases, leaving 10 bases between them. The germline V gene encodes CDR1 SGHRS and CDR2 YFSETQ. CDR3 protein: CASSLTLDNSPLHF. The CDR3 DNA sequence: TGCGCCAGCAGCCTAACCCTGGATAATTCACCCCTCCACTTT.

This sequence joins TRBV3-1 and TRBJ1-2; D may be TRBD1 (6 bases). The CDR3 contains 14 residues. With 1 base removed from V and 6 bases from J, the gap between germline ends came to 12 bases. In germline, CDR1 is LGHDT, CDR2 YNNKEL (reference sequence). The CDR3 DNA sequence: TGTGCCAGCAGCCAAGTCACAGGGAGTAATGGCTACACCTTC. This encodes CASSQVTGSNGYTF.

Only a few counts were recorded for this clonotype. The V call is TRBV5-1, the J call TRBJ1-1, with D tentatively TRBD1 (6 bases). The CDR3 spans 14 residues. V lost 0 bases and J 5 bases, leaving 11 bases between the germline ends. Germline V gives CDR1 SGHRS, CDR2 YFSETQ. CDR3 nucleotide sequence: TGCGCCAGCAGCTTGGGGGGGGGACAAACTGAAGCTTTCTTT. Its protein is CASSLGGGQTEAFF.

V gene TRBV29-1 combines with J gene TRBJ2-2; D gene unclear. Germline lookup yields CDR1 SQVTM and CDR2 ANQGSEA. Trimming removed 2 bases at V and 3 bases at J, with 13 bases between. The CDR3 length is 15 residues. This CDR3 reads CSVELGGPYTGELFF. Here the CDR3 DNA reads TGCAGCGTTGAATTGGGCGGACCGTACACCGGGGAGCTGTTTTTT.

The chain is built from TRBV4-1 and TRBJ2-3, with 8 positions matching TRBD2. From germline, CDR1 is MGHRA and CDR2 YSYEKL. The CDR3 contains 16 residues. V lost 4 bases, J lost 8 bases, and 14 bases stayed unmatched. The CDR3 region is CASSLRAAGASGTQYF. In nucleotides, the CDR3 is TGCGCCAGCAGCCTCCGGGCAGCGGGGGCGTCAGGTACGCAGTATTTT.

The chain combines TRBV7-3 with TRBJ2-7, with 8 bases lining up with TRBD1. The V gene's germline CDR1 is SGHTA and CDR2 FQGTGA. This CDR3 spans 14 amino acids. V gave up 5 bases and J gave up 4 bases; unmatched junction bases: 7. DNA of the CDR3: TGTGCCAGCAGCCAGACAGGGGAGTCGTACGAGCAGTACTTC. Translation: CASSQTGESYEQYF. Looking up the rest from reference TRBV7-3 and TRBJ2-7 gives the full variable domain: GAGVSQTPSNKVTEKGKYVELRCDPISGHTALYWYRQSLGQGPEFLIYFQGTGAADDSGLPNDRFFAVRPEGSVSTLKIQRTERGDSAVYLCASSQTGESYEQYFGPGTRLTVT.

V usage is TRBV5-5 and J usage is TRBJ1-5; no firm D call. The V end lost 1 base, the J end lost 6 bases, and 8 bases lay between the germline ends. Germline CDR1 SGHKS, CDR2 YYEKEE (reference sequence). The length of the CDR3 is 13 residues. For the CDR3, the DNA is TGTGCCAGCAGCTTGTACGCCACTCAGCCCCAGCATTTT. Translated, it gives CASSLYATQPQHF.

The chain has TRBV3-1 and TRBJ1-2; a weak D match, TRBD1 (6 bases). The V gene's germline CDR1 is LGHDT and CDR2 YNNKEL (reference sequence). The CDR3 runs 15 residues. Trimming pared 0 bases from V and 4 bases from J, leaving 12 bases between. The CDR3 spells CASSQEVRGSYGYTF. The CDR3 DNA follows: TGTGCCAGCAGCCAAGAAGTCAGGGGAAGCTATGGCTACACCTTC.

The rearrangement joins TRBV4-1 to TRBJ2-7; 10 bases are shared with TRBD2. The germline V gene has CDR1 MGHRA and CDR2 YSYEKL. CDR3 length: 18 residues. Germline trimming cut 1 base from V and 0 bases from J; bases unmatched to any gene: 9. This CDR3 is CASSQVRLAGSSSYEQYF. In DNA, the CDR3 is TGCGCCAGCAGCCAAGTTCGACTAGCGGGTTCGAGCTCCTACGAGCAGTACTTC.

The rearrangement uses TRBV3-1 and TRBJ1-1; D not certain. Germline V CDR1 and CDR2: LGHDT, YNNKEL (reference sequence). CDR3 length: 14 residues. Deletions cut 1 base from V and 1 base from J, with 7 bases between. The CDR3 nucleotides read TGTGCCAGCAGCCAAGTGGTAGGGAACACTGAAGCTTTCTTT. Residues: CASSQVVGNTEAFF.

This clonotype has just a few counts. The rearrangement links TRBV6-1 to TRBJ1-6; D perhaps matches TRBD1 (6 bases). The CDR3 covers 15 residues. Trimming left V 5 bases short and J 5 bases short, with 13 bases between. Per the germline V gene, CDR1 is MNHNS and CDR2 is SASEGT. This chain's CDR3 is CASSSGQSHNSPLHF. Here the CDR3 DNA reads TGTGCCAGCAGTTCAGGACAGAGCCATAATTCACCCCTCCACTTT.

There are a few counts of this clonotype. The chain has TRBV28 and TRBJ2-1, with 14 bases fitting TRBD2. Trimming cost V 4 bases and J 8 bases; bases outside gene matches: 10. The germline V gene has CDR1 MDHEN and CDR2 SYDVKM. The CDR3 totals 17 residues. In DNA form, the CDR3 reads TGTGCCAGCAGTTCCAATATCGGGACTAGCGGGGGCGATGAGCAGTTCTTC. It codes for CASSSNIGTSGGDEQFF.

This clonotype appeared a few times. This chain connects TRBV5-1 to TRBJ2-1; 7 positions agree with TRBD2. After removal of 2 bases from V and 7 bases from J, the junction contained 6 bases not matched to a gene. This CDR3 has 14 amino acids. Germline CDR1 SGHRS, CDR2 YFSETQ. DNA of the CDR3: TGCGCCAGCAGCTTAGCGGGGAAAATTAATGAGCAGTTCTTC. It yields the protein CASSLAGKINEQFF.

V gene TRBV28 combines with J gene TRBJ2-7; maybe TRBD2 (6 bases). The germline V gene has CDR1 MDHEN and CDR2 SYDVKM. The CDR3 is 14 amino acids. Trimming removed 5 bases from V and 5 bases from J, with 16 bases in between. CDR3 amino acids: CASSVRRASNEQYF. CDR3 nucleotides: TGTGCCAGCAGTGTGAGGAGGGCAAGCAACGAGCAGTACTTC.

V gene TRBV9 combines with J gene TRBJ2-7; D remains unclear. This CDR3 has 12 residues. Germline loops: CDR1 SGDLS, CDR2 YYNGEE. Trimming pared 4 bases from V and 6 bases from J, leaving 11 bases between. The CDR3 DNA is TGTGCCAGCAGCACCAGTATAGGCGAGCAGTACTTC. Protein: CASSTSIGEQYF.

This chain connects TRBV10-3 to TRBJ2-3; 7 bases agree with TRBD1. Germline V gene sequence: CDR1 ENHRY, CDR2 SYGVKD. This CDR3 contains 13 residues. V shed 9 bases and J 6 bases; nucleotides not matched to a gene: 9. CDR3 in DNA: TGTGCCATGCAACCGAGCAGGGGGGATACGCAGTATTTT. This translates into CAMQPSRGDTQYF.

This chain uses TRBV14 with TRBJ1-2; 8 positions match TRBD1. J was trimmed by 8 bases and V by 4 bases; bases with no gene match: 12. The CDR3 spans 15 residues. The germline V gene has CDR1 SGHDN and CDR2 FVKESK. The CDR3 bases are TGTGCCAGCAGCCCTTATCTTCAGGGGGCCGAGGGCTACACCTTC. This translates into CASSPYLQGAEGYTF.

V gene TRBV28 combines with J gene TRBJ1-2, with 8 nucleotides matching TRBD1. In germline, CDR1 is MDHEN, CDR2 SYDVKM. The ends lost 2 bases at V and 0 bases at J; junction bases unmatched: 8. The CDR3 has 17 residues. CDR3 in amino acids: CASSLVRQGTTNYGYTF. The CDR3 DNA is TGTGCCAGCAGTTTAGTAAGACAGGGGACAACTAACTATGGCTACACCTTC.

The table lists this clonotype with a few counts. The gene calls are TRBV5-1 and TRBJ1-2; D uncertain. CDR3 length equals 12 residues. From germline, CDR1 is SGHRS and CDR2 YFSETQ. V was cut by 1 base and J by 6 bases, with 7 bases left in between. CDR3 DNA: TGCGCCAGCAGCTTGTCCCCTCATGGCTACACCTTC. Encoded protein: CASSLSPHGYTF.

This clonotype showed up many times. The rearrangement links TRBV7-9 to TRBJ1-1; D is unresolved. The length of the CDR3 is 13 residues. Trimming removed 5 bases at V and 0 bases at J, with 7 bases between. Germline CDR1 reads SEHNR; CDR2 reads FQNEAQ (reference sequence). DNA for the CDR3: TGTGCCAGCAGCCGAACAATGAACACTGAAGCTTTCTTT. Protein sequence: CASSRTMNTEAFF.

This clonotype turned up a few times. The chain joins TRBV27 to TRBJ2-1, with TRBD1 identical over 8 bases. Losses at the gene ends were 8 bases for V and 14 bases for J; bases not matched to a gene: 8. The V gene's germline CDR1 is MNHEY and CDR2 SMNVEV (reference sequence). This CDR3 has 11 residues. The CDR3 bases are TGTGCCAGCTATTCCGGGACAGGAGAGTTCTTC. Protein: CASYSGTGEFF.

In regard to this clonotype: A junction boundary mismatches the germline segment, possibly from a read error. The chain couples TRBV7-3 to TRBJ2-3; possible D gene TRBD2, 5 bases. The CDR3 is made up of 14 amino acids. Germline V lookup: CDR1 SGHTA, CDR2 FQGTGA. CDR3 sequence reads: CASSLTSRGDTQYF. CDR3 nucleotides: TGTGCCAGTAGCTTAACTAGTCGGGGAGATACGCAGTATTTT.

In its sample, this clonotype was seen a few times. DNA for the CDR3: TGTGCCAGCAGCTTAGAGGCGGGAGGAGGTGGGTACAATGAGCAGTTCTTC. The encoded protein is CASSLEAGGGGYNEQFF. This sequence joins TRBV11-2 and TRBJ2-1; TRBD2 matches at 8 bases. The CDR3 extends over 17 amino acids. The junction had 8 bases not matched to a gene; V was cut back by 0 bases and J by 4 bases. Germline values: CDR1 SGHAT, CDR2 FQNNGV.

This rearrangement joins TRBV6-1 to TRBJ1-4; no firm D call. Trimming pared 5 bases from V and 4 bases from J, leaving 20 bases between. Germline V lookup: CDR1 MNHNS, CDR2 SASEGT. CDR3 length: 17 amino acids. The CDR3 sequence: CASSPPPGIVDNEKLFF. The CDR3 region has the DNA TGTGCCAGCAGTCCCCCCCCGGGGATAGTGGATAATGAAAAACTGTTTTTT.

The table lists this clonotype with a few counts. V is TRBV25-1 and J is TRBJ1-1; the match to TRBD1 covers 7 bases. After removal of 4 bases from V and 4 bases from J, the junction contained 6 bases not matched to a gene. The CDR3 has 14 residues. Germline CDR1 is MGHDK and CDR2 is SYGVNS. Here the CDR3 DNA reads TGTGCCAGCAGTGTTTCCGGGACAGCCACTGAAGCTTTCTTT. Protein: CASSVSGTATEAFF. The full variable domain, rest sourced from reference TRBV25-1 and TRBJ1-1, is EADIYQTPRYLVIGTGKKITLECSQTMGHDKMYWYQQDPGMELHLIHYSYGVNSTEKGDLSSESTVSRIRTEHFPLTLESARPSHTSQYLCASSVSGTATEAFFGQGTRLTVV.